One sample yielded the 3 T cell receptor beta chains listed below, sequenced in a study of naive and memory T cell subsets. The treatment was: skin biopsy from PPD injection site in Mantoux-positive individual. An oligonucleotide containing a UMI was ligated to the 3' end of TCR cDNA. Amplification of ligated cDNA took four PCR rounds with SP2 and nested alpha and beta constant primers. TCRdb passed the UMI-ligation and nested PCR reads through MiXCR, listing each CDR3 protein once. The profile covers around 25,000 distinct CDR3 sequences, with around 6% appearing a single time and 6.2% taken by the ten largest. Here the sequenced sample was skin, taken from a tuberculin skin test site. These receptor sequences come from an adult in good health.

This clonotype was seen a few times. V and J are TRBV18 and TRBJ1-5; D unresolved. Deletions cut 6 bases from V and 2 bases from J, with 14 bases between. Per germline, CDR1 KGHSH and CDR2 LQKENI. There are 15 residues in the CDR3. CDR3 region: CASSPREGGNQPQHF. CDR3 nucleotides: TGTGCCAGCTCCCCGAGGGAGGGCGGCAATCAGCCCCAGCATTTT.

The gene calls are TRBV30 and TRBJ1-3; no clear D. The CDR3 spans 16 residues. Trimming removed 2 bases at V and 3 bases at J, with 17 bases between. Germline-derived CDR1 and CDR2 are GTSNPN and SVGIG (reference sequence). The CDR3: CAWSRIAVPGGNTIYF. The CDR3 region has the DNA TGTGCCTGGAGTCGCATCGCCGTTCCCGGTGGAAACACCATATATTTT.

CDR3 in amino acids: CASSPLLGLAMENTGELFF. Written as DNA, the CDR3 is TGTGCCAGCTCACCCCTCTTGGGGCTAGCGATGGAGAACACCGGGGAGCTGTTTTTT. This chain connects TRBV18 to TRBJ2-2; D might be TRBD2 (6 bases). CDR3 length: 19 amino acids. CDR1 is KGHSH and CDR2 is LQKENI in the germline V gene. Trimming took off 3 bases at V and 1 base at J, with 21 bases between the two ends. Supplemented by reference TRBV18 and TRBJ2-2, the full variable domain reads NAGVMQNPRHLVRRRGQEARLRCSPMKGHSHVYWYRQLPEEGLKFMVYLQKENIIDESGMPKERFSAEFPKEGPSILRIQQVVRGDSAAYFCASSPLLGLAMENTGELFFGEGSRLTVL.